This T cell receptor beta chain was identified during a study of T-cell memory formation after mild COVID-19. Broader study findings: Clones that contracted from day 15 to 85 were balanced CD4/CD8, while later expanders leaned CD4+.

Using its own MiXCR run on the 5' RACE reads, TCRdb lists one record per CDR3 protein. The sample carries 75,000 to 95,000 distinct CDR3 sequences, about an eighth recorded once. This clonotype has more than one count but fewer than ten. Its antigen remains unknown. Looked up from germline, CDR1 is LGHDT and CDR2 is YNNKEL (reference sequence). Trimming cost V 1 base and J 5 bases, with 12 bases left between them. The CDR3 is 14 amino acids. The TCR was taken from an adult woman who had mild COVID-19 (a few samples of this study predate the infection). Cell type and time point are not known. Sequenced input: PBMCs or a T cell subset sorted from them (not recorded which). The rearrangement links TRBV3-1 to TRBJ2-7; TRBD1 is a possible D gene (5 bases). The CDR3 region is CASSQASRVHEQYF. The CDR3 nucleotides are TGTGCCAGCAGCCAAGCAAGCAGGGTCCACGAGCAGTACTTC.